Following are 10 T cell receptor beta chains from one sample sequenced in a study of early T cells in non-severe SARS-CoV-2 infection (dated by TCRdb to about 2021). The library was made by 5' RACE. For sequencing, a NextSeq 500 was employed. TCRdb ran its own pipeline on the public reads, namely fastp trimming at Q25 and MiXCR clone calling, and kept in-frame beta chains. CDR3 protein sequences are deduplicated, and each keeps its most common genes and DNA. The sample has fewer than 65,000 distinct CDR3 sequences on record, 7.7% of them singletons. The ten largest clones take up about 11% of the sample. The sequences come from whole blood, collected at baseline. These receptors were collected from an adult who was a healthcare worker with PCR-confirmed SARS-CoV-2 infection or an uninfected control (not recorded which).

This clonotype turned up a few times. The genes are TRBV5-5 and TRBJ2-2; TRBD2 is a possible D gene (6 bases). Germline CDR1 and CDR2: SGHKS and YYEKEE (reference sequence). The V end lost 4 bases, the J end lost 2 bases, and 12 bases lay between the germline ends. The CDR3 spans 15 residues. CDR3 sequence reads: CASSPAGPNTGELFF. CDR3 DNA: TGTGCCAGCAGCCCCGCGGGACCTAACACCGGGGAGCTGTTTTTT.

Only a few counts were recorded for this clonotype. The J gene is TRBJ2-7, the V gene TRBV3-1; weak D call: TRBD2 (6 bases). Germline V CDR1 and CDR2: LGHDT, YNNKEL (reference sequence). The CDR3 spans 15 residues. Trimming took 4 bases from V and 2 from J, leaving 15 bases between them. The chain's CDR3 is CASSPQAGLTYEQYF. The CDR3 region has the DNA TGTGCCAGCAGCCCCCAAGCGGGCCTAACCTACGAGCAGTACTTC.

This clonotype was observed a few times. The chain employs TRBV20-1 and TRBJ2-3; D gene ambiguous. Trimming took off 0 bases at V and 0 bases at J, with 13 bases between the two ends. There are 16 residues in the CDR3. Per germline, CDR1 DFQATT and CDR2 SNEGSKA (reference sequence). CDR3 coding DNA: TGCAGTGCTAGAGATCGCCCCGACACTAGCACAGATACGCAGTATTTT. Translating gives CSARDRPDTSTDTQYF.

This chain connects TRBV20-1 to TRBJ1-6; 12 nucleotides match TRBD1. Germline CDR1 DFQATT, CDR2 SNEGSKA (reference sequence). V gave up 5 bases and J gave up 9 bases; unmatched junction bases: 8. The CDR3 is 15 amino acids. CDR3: CSASRPGQGASPLHF. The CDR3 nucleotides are TGCAGTGCTTCGAGACCGGGACAGGGGGCTTCACCCCTCCACTTT.

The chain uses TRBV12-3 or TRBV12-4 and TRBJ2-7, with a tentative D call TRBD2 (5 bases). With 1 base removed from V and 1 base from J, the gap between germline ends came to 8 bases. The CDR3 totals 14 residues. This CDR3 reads CASSLERGSYEQYF. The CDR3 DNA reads TGTGCCAGCAGTTTAGAACGGGGATCCTACGAGCAGTACTTC.

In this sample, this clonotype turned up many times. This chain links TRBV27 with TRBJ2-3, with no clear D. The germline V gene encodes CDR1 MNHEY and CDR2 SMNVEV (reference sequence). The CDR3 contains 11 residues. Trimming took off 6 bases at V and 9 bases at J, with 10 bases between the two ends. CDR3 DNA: TGTGCCAGCAGAGAGATGGAGACGCAGTATTTT. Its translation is CASREMETQYF.

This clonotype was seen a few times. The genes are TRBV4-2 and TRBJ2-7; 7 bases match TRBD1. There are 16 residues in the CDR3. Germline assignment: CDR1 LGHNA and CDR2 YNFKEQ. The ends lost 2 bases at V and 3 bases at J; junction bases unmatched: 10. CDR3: CASSQPRTGVSYEQYF. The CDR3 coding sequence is TGTGCCAGCAGCCAACCGCGGACAGGCGTAAGCTACGAGCAGTACTTC.

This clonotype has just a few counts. CDR3 sequence (DNA): TGCGCCAGCAGCCCGGGAGTTCAAGTTAATGAAAAACTGTTTTTT. Translating it yields CASSPGVQVNEKLFF. The rearrangement links TRBV5-1 to TRBJ1-4; no definite D call. Germline CDR1 reads SGHRS; CDR2 reads YFSETQ. Trimming took off 4 bases at V and 4 bases at J, with 14 bases between the two ends. This CDR3 spans 15 amino acids. Combining the CDR3 with reference TRBV5-1 and TRBJ1-4 gives the whole variable domain KAGVTQTPRYLIKTRGQQVTLSCSPISGHRSVSWYQQTPGQGLQFLFEYFSETQRNKGNFPGRFSGRQFSNSRSEMNVSTLELGDSALYLCASSPGVQVNEKLFFGSGTQLSVL.

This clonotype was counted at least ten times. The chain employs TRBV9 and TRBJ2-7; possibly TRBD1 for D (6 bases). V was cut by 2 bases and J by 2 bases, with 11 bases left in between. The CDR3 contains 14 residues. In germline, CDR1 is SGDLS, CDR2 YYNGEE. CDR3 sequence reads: CASSVWDTPYEQYF. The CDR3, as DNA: TGTGCCAGCAGCGTCTGGGACACTCCCTACGAGCAGTACTTC.

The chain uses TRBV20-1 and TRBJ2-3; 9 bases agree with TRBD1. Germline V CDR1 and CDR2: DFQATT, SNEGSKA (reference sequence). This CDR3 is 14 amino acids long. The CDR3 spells CSSQGQGRSDTQYF. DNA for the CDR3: TGCAGCTCCCAGGGACAGGGACGATCAGATACGCAGTATTTT.